This paragraph reports one TCR beta chain. Libraries were prepared by immunoSEQ multiplex PCR; TCRdb keeps only in-frame clonotypes and omits some of them. This sample has about 260,000 clones, with 80% to 90% found just once. Cohorts were determined from participant-reported clinical history. The data stem from a study of blood T cell repertoires in COVID-19. The CDR3 loop spans 14 amino acids. Germline V CDR1 and CDR2: SGHDT, YYEEEE. Germline trimming cut 2 bases from V and 2 bases from J; bases unmatched to any gene: 4. This sequence was found in a woman under 30 who had recovered from COVID-19. The V and J genes are TRBV5-6 and TRBJ2-7; TRBD1 matches 7 bases. Sequencing used PBMCs or T cells enriched from blood (not recorded which). CDR3 loop: CASSFSGTAYEQYF. The DNA for the CDR3 is TGTGCCAGCAGCTTTTCAGGGACAGCCTACGAGCAGTACTTC.